This TCR beta chain was sequenced during a study of shared clonotypes between healthy human individuals. Study-wide results and caveats: Blood alone was sampled, and tissue repertoires likely differ. Shared clonotypes across all four donors exceeded non-shared ones in generation probability.

Concerning this clone: Its specificity is unknown.

It was 200 to 250 ng DNA, about 30,000 T cell genomes, that sorted-subset replicate PCRs used. As handled by the study authors: In the immunoSEQ data, sequences were junction-only and lacked quality scores, so filtering differed. Assay: immunoSEQ multiplex PCR; the TCRdb copy retains only in-frame clones and omits some. V and J calls and clone size follow that table, whereas D and trimming were derived from the DNA. The sample lists 2 million to 2.5 million clones; around 95% were seen once. The CDR3 is 15 amino acids. The V gene's germline CDR1 is SGHRS and CDR2 YFSETQ. Trimming shortened V by 0 bases and J by 3 bases, and 9 bases separated the two germline ends.

The sample taken for sequencing was naive CD4+ T cells sorted from blood. The sample's subset: CD45RA+ positively selected. The chain is built from TRBV5-1 and TRBJ2-2; D is undetermined. The receptor comes from a young man in good health. CDR3 in DNA: TGCGCCAGCAGCTTGGTCAGGTCCTACACCGGGGAGCTGTTTTTT. It translates to CASSLVRSYTGELFF.